Below are 14 T cell receptor beta chains sequenced from a single sample in a study of monozygotic twins with inflammatory bowel disease. Reprocessing the 5' RACE reads, TCRdb reports a single entry for every CDR3 protein and omits DNA. The listing records about 160,000 distinct CDR3 sequences. Source material: blood. Source of these receptors: a human donor with ulcerative colitis or Crohn's disease, or a healthy co-twin of an affected twin (not recorded which).

V and J are TRBV20-1 and TRBJ2-5. The V gene's germline CDR1 is DFQATT and CDR2 SNEGSKA (reference sequence). There are 13 residues in the CDR3. The CDR3 spells CSARSGRRETQYF.

This chain connects TRBV5-1 to TRBJ2-7; with no DNA, the TCRdb D assignment of TRBD2 cannot be verified. Germline V lookup: CDR1 SGHRS, CDR2 YFSETQ. The CDR3 extends over 15 amino acids. The CDR3 here is CASSWGGSGDYEQYF.

The chain has TRBV6-5 and TRBJ2-2; TCRdb gives TRBD1 as the D gene, but with no DNA this cannot be confirmed. Per germline, CDR1 MNHEY and CDR2 SVGAGI. CDR3 length: 16 residues. CDR3 sequence: CASSYHGTPNTGELFF.

This rearrangement joins TRBV30 to TRBJ1-1; TCRdb picks TRBD1, but there is no DNA to check that call. The CDR3 extends over 14 amino acids. Germline V gene data show CDR1 as GTSNPN and CDR2 as SVGIG (reference sequence). The CDR3 sequence is CAWTTQGAVTEAFF.

The chain has TRBV30 and TRBJ2-3. CDR1 is GTSNPN, CDR2 SVGIG, per germline (reference sequence). The CDR3 sequence is 14 residues long. CDR3 region: CAWSVRLAADTQYF.

The chain uses TRBV5-4 and TRBJ2-3. The CDR3 is made up of 15 amino acids. Germline values: CDR1 SGHNT, CDR2 YYREEE (reference sequence). This CDR3 reads CASSLMMLGTDTQYF.

The genes are TRBV20-1 and TRBJ2-5; the TCRdb D gene call, TRBD1, has no DNA to confirm it. Germline V gene lookup returns CDR1 DFQATT and CDR2 SNEGSKA (reference sequence). This CDR3 spans 17 amino acids. CDR3 amino acids: CSAPFRGVGPNQETQYF.

Judged by frequency, this clonotype is medium-sized. The chain links TRBV7-8 to TRBJ2-3; the D call from TCRdb, TRBD1, cannot be confirmed without DNA. The CDR3 sequence is 14 residues long. Germline V gene sequence: CDR1 SGHVS, CDR2 FQNEAQ. CDR3 amino acids: CASSPVTGPDTQYF. The full variable domain, with the rest looked up from reference TRBV7-8 and TRBJ2-3, is GAGVSQSPRYKVAKRGQDVALRCDPISGHVSLFWYQQALGQGPEFLTYFQNEAQLDKSGLPSDRFFAERPEGSVSTLKIQRTQQEDSAVYLCASSPVTGPDTQYFGPGTRLTVL.

V and J are TRBV11-2 and TRBJ2-7; the TCRdb D gene call, TRBD2, has no DNA to confirm it. Per the germline V gene, CDR1 is SGHAT and CDR2 is FQNNGV. This CDR3 region has 18 residues. This CDR3 reads CASSGRPGLAGGGYEQYF.

The gene calls are TRBV19 and TRBJ1-5; the TCRdb call, TRBD1, lacks DNA for checking. The CDR3 totals 13 residues. Germline CDR1 and CDR2: LNHDA and SQIVND (reference sequence). The CDR3 region is CASGGDSSYAVHF.

This sequence joins TRBV20-1 and TRBJ2-5; TCRdb returns TRBD2, unconfirmable since there is no DNA. Per germline, CDR1 DFQATT and CDR2 SNEGSKA (reference sequence). CDR3 size: 14 residues. The CDR3 loop reads CSASGGADGETQYF.

V is TRBV28 and J is TRBJ1-3. This CDR3 has 15 residues. Germline V lookup: CDR1 MDHEN, CDR2 SYDVKM. Here the CDR3 reads CASTPPRTTGNTIYF.

The chain employs TRBV29-1 and TRBJ2-7; with no DNA, the TCRdb D assignment of TRBD2 cannot be verified. Germline V gene sequence: CDR1 SQVTM, CDR2 ANQGSEA. CDR3 size: 13 residues. The CDR3 reads CSVCLAGRGEQYF.

The chain links TRBV5-1 to TRBJ1-4. This CDR3 has 17 residues. Germline CDR1 SGHRS, CDR2 YFSETQ. This CDR3 is CASSLRRGGREAEKLFF.